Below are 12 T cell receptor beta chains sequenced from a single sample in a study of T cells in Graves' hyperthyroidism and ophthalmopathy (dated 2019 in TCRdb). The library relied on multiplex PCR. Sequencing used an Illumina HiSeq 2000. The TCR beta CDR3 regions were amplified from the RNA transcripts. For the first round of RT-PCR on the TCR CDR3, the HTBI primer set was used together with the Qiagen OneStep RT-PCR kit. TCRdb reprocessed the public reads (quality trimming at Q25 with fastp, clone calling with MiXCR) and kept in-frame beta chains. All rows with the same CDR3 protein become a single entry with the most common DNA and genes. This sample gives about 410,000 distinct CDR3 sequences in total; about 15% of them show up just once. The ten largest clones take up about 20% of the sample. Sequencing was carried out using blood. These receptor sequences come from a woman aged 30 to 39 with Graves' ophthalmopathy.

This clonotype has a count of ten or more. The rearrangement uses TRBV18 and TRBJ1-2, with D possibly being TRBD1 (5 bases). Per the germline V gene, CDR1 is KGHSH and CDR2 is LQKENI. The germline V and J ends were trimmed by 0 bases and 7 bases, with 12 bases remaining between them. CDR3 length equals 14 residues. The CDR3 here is CASSPPNRSGGYTF. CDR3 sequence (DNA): TGTGCCAGCTCACCACCGAACAGGAGTGGTGGCTACACCTTC.

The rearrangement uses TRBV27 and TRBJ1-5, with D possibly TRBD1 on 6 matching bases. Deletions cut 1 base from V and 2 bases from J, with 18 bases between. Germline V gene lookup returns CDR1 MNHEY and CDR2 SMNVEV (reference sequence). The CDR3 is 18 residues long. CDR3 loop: CASSLFMSRGDRNQPQHF. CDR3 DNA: TGTGCCAGCAGTTTATTCATGAGCAGGGGCGACCGCAATCAGCCCCAGCATTTT.

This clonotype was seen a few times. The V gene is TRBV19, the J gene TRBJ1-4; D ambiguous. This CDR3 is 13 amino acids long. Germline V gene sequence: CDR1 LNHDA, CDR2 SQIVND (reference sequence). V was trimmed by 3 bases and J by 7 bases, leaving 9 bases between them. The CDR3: CASSIRESEKLFF. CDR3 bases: TGTGCCAGTAGTATCCGGGAGAGTGAAAAACTGTTTTTT. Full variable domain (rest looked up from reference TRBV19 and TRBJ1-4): DGGITQSPKYLFRKEGQNVTLSCEQNLNHDAMYWYRQDPGQGLRLIYYSQIVNDFQKGDIAEGYSVSREKKESFPLTVTSAQKNPTAFYLCASSIRESEKLFFGSGTQLSVL.

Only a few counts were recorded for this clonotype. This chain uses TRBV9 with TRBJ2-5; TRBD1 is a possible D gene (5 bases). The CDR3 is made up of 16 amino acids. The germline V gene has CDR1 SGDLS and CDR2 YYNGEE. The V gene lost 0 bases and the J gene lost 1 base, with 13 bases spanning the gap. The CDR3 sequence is CASSVAVTGSQETQYF. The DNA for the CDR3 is TGTGCCAGCAGCGTAGCCGTTACAGGATCCCAAGAGACCCAGTACTTC.

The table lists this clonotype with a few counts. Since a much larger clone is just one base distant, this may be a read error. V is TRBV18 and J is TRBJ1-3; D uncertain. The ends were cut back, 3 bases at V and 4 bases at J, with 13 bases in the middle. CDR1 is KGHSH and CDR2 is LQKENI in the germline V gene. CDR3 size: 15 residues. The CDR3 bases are TGTGCCAGCTCACCGGAGGCAGGCCACGGAAACACCATATATTTT. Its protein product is CASSPEAGHGNTIYF. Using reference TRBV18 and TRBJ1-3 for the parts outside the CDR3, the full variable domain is NAGVMQNPRHLVRRRGQEARLRCSPMKGHSHVYWYRQLPEEGLKFMVYLQKENIIDESGMPKERFSAEFPKEGPSILRIQQVVRGDSAAYFCASSPEAGHGNTIYFGEGSWLTVV.

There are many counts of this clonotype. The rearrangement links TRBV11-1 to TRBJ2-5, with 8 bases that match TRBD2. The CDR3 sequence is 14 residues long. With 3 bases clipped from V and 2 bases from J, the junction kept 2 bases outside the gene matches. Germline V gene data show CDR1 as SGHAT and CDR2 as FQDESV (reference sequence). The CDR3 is CASSFGGVQETQYF. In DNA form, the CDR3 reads TGTGCCAGCAGCTTCGGGGGGGTGCAAGAGACCCAGTACTTC.

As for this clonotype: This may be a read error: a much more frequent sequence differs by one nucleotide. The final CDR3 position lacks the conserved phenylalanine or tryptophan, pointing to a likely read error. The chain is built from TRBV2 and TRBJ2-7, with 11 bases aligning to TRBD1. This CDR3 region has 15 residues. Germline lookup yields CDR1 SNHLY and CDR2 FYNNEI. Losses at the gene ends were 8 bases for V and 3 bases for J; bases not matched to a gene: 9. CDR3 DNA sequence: TGTGCCAGCCACCGACCCGGGACAGGGGGCTACGAGCAGTACTTG. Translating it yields CASHRPGTGGYEQYL.

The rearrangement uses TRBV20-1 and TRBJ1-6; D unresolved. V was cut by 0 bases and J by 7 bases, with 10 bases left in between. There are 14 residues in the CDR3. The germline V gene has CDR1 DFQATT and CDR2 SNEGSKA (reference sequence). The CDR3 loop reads CSARDQSTNSPLHF. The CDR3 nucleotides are TGCAGTGCTAGAGACCAGTCGACAAATTCACCCCTCCACTTT.

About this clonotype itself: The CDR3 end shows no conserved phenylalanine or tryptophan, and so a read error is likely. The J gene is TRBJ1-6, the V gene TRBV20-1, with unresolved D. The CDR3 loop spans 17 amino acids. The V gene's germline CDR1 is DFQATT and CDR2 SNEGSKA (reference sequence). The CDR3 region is CSPRDIFEGILNSPLHS. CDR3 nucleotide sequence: TGCAGTCCTAGAGATATCTTTGAGGGAATATTGAATTCACCCCTCCACTCT.

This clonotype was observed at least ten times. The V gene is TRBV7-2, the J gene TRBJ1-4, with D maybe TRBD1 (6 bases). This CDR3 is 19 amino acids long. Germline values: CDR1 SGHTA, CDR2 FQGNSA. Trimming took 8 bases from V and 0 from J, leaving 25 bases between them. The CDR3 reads CASHPGRGARSATNEKLFF. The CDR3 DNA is TGTGCCAGCCATCCGGGGAGGGGGGCTCGGTCTGCAACTAATGAAAAACTGTTTTTT.

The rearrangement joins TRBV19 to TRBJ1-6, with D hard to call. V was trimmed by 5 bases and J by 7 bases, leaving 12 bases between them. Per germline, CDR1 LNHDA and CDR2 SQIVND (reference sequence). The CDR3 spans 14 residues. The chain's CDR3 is CASSLSEANSPLHF. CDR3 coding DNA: TGTGCCAGTAGTTTATCCGAGGCGAATTCACCCCTCCACTTT.

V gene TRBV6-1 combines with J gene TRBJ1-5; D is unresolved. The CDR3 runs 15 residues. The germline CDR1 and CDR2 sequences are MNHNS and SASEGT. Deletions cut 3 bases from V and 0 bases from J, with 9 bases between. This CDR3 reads CASSDSYFSNQPQHF. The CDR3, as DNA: TGTGCCAGCAGTGACTCGTATTTTAGCAATCAGCCCCAGCATTTT.